This entry is about one T cell receptor beta chain. Amplification used 60 Vbeta primers and 13 Jbeta primers. The protocol was immunoSEQ multiplex PCR, while the TCRdb copy is restricted to in-frame clones and leaves out a portion. This table holds over 150,000 clones, roughly three quarters found once. This specimen belongs to a study of cytomegalovirus exposure and HLA in healthy donors. Study-wide background: From donors who were HLA-typed, an early data release held about 85 million unique TCRs.

Germline CDR1 and CDR2: LGHNT and FRNRAP. This CDR3 region has 14 residues. J gave up 7 bases and V 4 bases, and 7 bases lay outside the gene matches. The sequence was obtained from a male donor in good health and CMV-seropositive. The sequencing sample was made of PBMCs. The chain has TRBV12-5 and TRBJ2-1; TRBD2 agrees at 7 bases. The CDR3 region is CASGSPRRGNEQFF. In DNA form, the CDR3 reads TGTGCTAGTGGTTCCCCTAGGCGGGGGAATGAGCAGTTCTTC.